These 27 T cell receptor beta chains were sequenced from one sample in a study of regulatory T cells in long-lasting Graves disease. CDR3 regions were amplified by Arm-PCR using iRepertoire HTBI primers to build TCR beta libraries. TCRdb re-derived calls from the multiplex PCR reads in MiXCR, one entry per CDR3 protein. The sample has about 440,000 distinct CDR3 sequences, about a sixth seen once; the top ten hold about 11%. The time point was: newly diagnosed GD, antithyroid drugs for less than 3 months. PBMCs provided the RNA from which the TCR library was made. These sequences were also reported in another study, on T cells in Graves' hyperthyroidism and ophthalmopathy.

Here the sequenced sample was peripheral blood mononuclear cells (PBMCs), taken at new diagnosis, from a patient treated with antithyroid drugs. The source of these receptors is a woman aged 25-40 years with Graves disease.

In its sample, this clonotype was seen a few times. The chain joins TRBV25-1 to TRBJ2-2; D may be TRBD1 or TRBD2 (5 bases each). The germline V gene has CDR1 MGHDK and CDR2 SYGVNS. The CDR3 runs to 16 residues. V shed 2 bases and J shed 1 base, with 11 bases lying between them. CDR3 protein: CASSETGPENTGELFF. CDR3 bases: TGTGCCAGCAGTGAAACGGGGCCAGAGAACACCGGGGAGCTGTTTTTT. The whole variable domain, remainder taken from reference TRBV25-1 and TRBJ2-2, is EADIYQTPRYLVIGTGKKITLECSQTMGHDKMYWYQQDPGMELHLIHYSYGVNSTEKGDLSSESTVSRIRTEHFPLTLESARPSHTSQYLCASSETGPENTGELFFGEGSRLTVL.

This clonotype was detected ten times or more. The gene calls are TRBV11-1 and TRBJ2-1, with TRBD2 identical over 10 bases. V lost 5 bases and J lost 8; bases outside the gene matches: 6. This CDR3 spans 14 amino acids. CDR1 and CDR2 (germline): SGHAT, FQDESV (reference sequence). The CDR3 protein is CASSPGLAVDEQFF. As DNA, the CDR3 is TGTGCCAGCAGCCCCGGACTAGCGGTCGATGAGCAGTTCTTC.

This clonotype has a count of ten or more. The chain carries TRBV5-1 and TRBJ2-1; 12 nucleotides match TRBD1. Germline V gene sequence: CDR1 SGHRS, CDR2 YFSETQ. This CDR3 spans 20 amino acids. The trim removed 6 bases at V and 2 bases at J, leaving 18 bases unmatched. In DNA, the CDR3 is TGCGCCAGCACACCACCAAGTCTGGGACAGGGGGCCAACCCCTACAATGAGCAGTTCTTC. Its translation: CASTPPSLGQGANPYNEQFF.

This clonotype was counted many times. The chain joins TRBV28 to TRBJ1-1, with D perhaps TRBD1 (5 bases). The V gene lost 3 bases and the J gene lost 2 bases, with 13 bases spanning the gap. Germline lookup yields CDR1 MDHEN and CDR2 SYDVKM. The CDR3 extends over 15 amino acids. The CDR3 coding sequence is TGTGCCAGCAGTTTCCCGGGGGGGGGTAACACTGAAGCTTTCTTT. This codes for CASSFPGGGNTEAFF.

The chain recombines TRBV29-1 with TRBJ2-7; the D is unclear. Germline loops: CDR1 SQVTM, CDR2 ANQGSEA. V was clipped by 7 bases and J by 3 bases, with 13 bases between them. CDR3 length: 12 amino acids. Written as DNA, the CDR3 is TGCAGCGCCTCGACGCAGTTCTACGAGCAGTACTTC. Encoded protein: CSASTQFYEQYF.

This clonotype was found a few times. The V gene is TRBV20-1, the J gene TRBJ2-7, with D unclear. Germline V CDR1 and CDR2: DFQATT, SNEGSKA (reference sequence). Trimming left V 0 bases short and J 4 bases short, with 16 bases between. There are 15 residues in the CDR3. CDR3 bases: TGCAGTGCTAGAGATCCCAAAAGGGATTCATACGAGCAGTACTTC. It encodes CSARDPKRDSYEQYF.

There are many counts of this clonotype. The chain joins TRBV3-1 to TRBJ2-3, with no clear D. V was trimmed by 1 base and J by 7 bases, leaving 3 bases between them. The CDR3 contains 11 residues. From germline, CDR1 is LGHDT and CDR2 YNNKEL (reference sequence). CDR3: CASSQVYTQYF. Written as DNA, the CDR3 is TGTGCCAGCAGCCAAGTGTATACGCAGTATTTT.

With respect to this clonotype: With a far larger clone one base away, a read error is the likely cause. The DNA of the CDR3 is TGCGCCAGCAGCTTAGCGGGAGGGGTCTACAATGAGCAGTACTTC. Encoded protein: CASSLAGGVYNEQYF. The rearrangement uses TRBV5-1 and TRBJ2-5, with 10 bases lining up with TRBD2. The CDR3 consists of 15 residues. CDR1 and CDR2 (germline): SGHRS, YFSETQ. After removal of 2 bases from V and 11 bases from J, the junction contained 12 bases not matched to a gene.

This clonotype has a count of ten or more. This chain uses TRBV28 with TRBJ1-2; a weak D match, TRBD1 (6 bases). Germline V CDR1 and CDR2: MDHEN, SYDVKM. V was shortened by 7 bases and J by 7 bases, with 19 bases between the two germline ends. This CDR3 comprises 14 residues. The CDR3 nucleotides are TGTGCCAGCACCCACCCCAAGGGGGGACGTGGCTACACCTTC. Amino acid sequence: CASTHPKGGRGYTF.

The V and J genes are TRBV5-4 and TRBJ2-7; 7 bases are shared with TRBD1. Germline trimming cut 6 bases from V and 5 bases from J; bases unmatched to any gene: 11. Germline V gene lookup returns CDR1 SGHNT and CDR2 YYREEE (reference sequence). This CDR3 is 14 amino acids long. CDR3 bases: TGTGCCAGCACCATACAGGGGCCGATTGACGAGCAGTACTTC. Encoded protein: CASTIQGPIDEQYF.

This clonotype has a count of ten or more. The chain joins TRBV11-1 to TRBJ2-1; TRBD2 matches 10 bases. CDR1 is SGHAT and CDR2 is FQDESV in the germline V gene (reference sequence). J was trimmed by 0 bases and V by 2 bases; bases with no gene match: 19. This CDR3 is built from 22 residues. The chain's CDR3 is CASSLRWASGRTLGGSYNEQFF. CDR3 DNA: TGTGCCAGCAGCTTAAGGTGGGCTAGCGGGAGAACCCTCGGGGGCTCCTACAATGAGCAGTTCTTC.

Remarks on this clonotype: This probably arose from a read error, given a far larger clone one base away. CDR3 in DNA: TGTGCCAGCAGTTTGACTACAGGGACCCACGAGCAGTTCTTC. Amino acid sequence: CASSLTTGTHEQFF. The rearrangement uses TRBV28 and TRBJ2-1; maybe TRBD1 (6 bases). V lost 3 bases and J lost 10, with 16 bases in between. The length of the CDR3 is 14 residues. The germline V gene has CDR1 MDHEN and CDR2 SYDVKM.

Only a few counts were recorded for this clonotype. V usage is TRBV18 and J usage is TRBJ2-3; a weak D match, TRBD1 (6 bases). The CDR3 length is 17 residues. The germline V gene encodes CDR1 KGHSH and CDR2 LQKENI. Trimming left V 3 bases short and J 2 bases short, with 18 bases between. Here the CDR3 DNA reads TGTGCCAGCTCACCGGACACCGGGACAAAAGACACAGATACGCAGTATTTT. It codes for CASSPDTGTKDTDTQYF.

This clonotype was counted many times. The chain joins TRBV12-3 or TRBV12-4 to TRBJ2-1; 9 bases fit TRBD2. The J call is in doubt because the DNA end fits TRBJ2-5 better. CDR3 length equals 15 residues. CDR3 region: CASFPAGGLGETQYF. In nucleotides, the CDR3 is TGTGCCAGCTTTCCGGCGGGAGGGCTAGGAGAGACCCAGTACTTC.

The chain carries TRBV10-3 and TRBJ2-1; a weak D match, TRBD2 (5 bases). The germline CDR1 and CDR2 sequences are ENHRY and SYGVKD. The CDR3 is made up of 13 amino acids. V was trimmed by 7 bases and J by 8 bases, leaving 15 bases between them. The CDR3: CAIMAWGADEQFF. The CDR3 DNA is TGTGCCATCATGGCGTGGGGAGCGGATGAGCAGTTCTTC.

This clonotype was seen many times. The chain employs TRBV6-1 and TRBJ2-1; possibly TRBD2 for D (5 bases). Between the trimmed V and J ends, which lost 7 bases and 5 bases, there was a span of 18 bases. Germline V gene sequence: CDR1 MNHNS, CDR2 SASEGT. CDR3 length equals 15 residues. Here the CDR3 reads CASTLSGGGHNEQFF. The CDR3 DNA sequence: TGTGCCAGCACCCTTTCTGGAGGCGGACACAATGAGCAGTTCTTC.

This clonotype was counted at least ten times. The chain recombines TRBV20-1 with TRBJ2-7; D gene ambiguous. CDR3 length equals 16 residues. Germline values: CDR1 DFQATT, CDR2 SNEGSKA (reference sequence). V lost 1 base to trimming and J lost 3 bases, with 19 bases between them. The CDR3 bases are TGCAGTGCTAGAGCCTACCTGCAGCGATCTAACTACGAGCAGTACTTC. Its translation: CSARAYLQRSNYEQYF.

In this sample, this clonotype turned up a few times. The chain recombines TRBV20-1 with TRBJ2-5, with 10 bases identical to TRBD1. Germline V gene sequence: CDR1 DFQATT, CDR2 SNEGSKA (reference sequence). The J segment lost 5 bases and the V segment lost 3 bases, leaving 18 bases of the junction unmatched. CDR3 size: 18 residues. This CDR3 is CSASFVGTGTGVRETQYF. CDR3 DNA: TGCAGTGCTAGTTTTGTGGGGACCGGGACAGGGGTTAGGGAGACCCAGTACTTC.

In this sample, this clonotype turned up many times. The chain employs TRBV30 and TRBJ2-1; tentatively, D is TRBD1 or TRBD2 (6 bases each). The CDR3 has 16 amino acids. Between the trimmed V and J ends, which lost 3 bases and 4 bases, there was a span of 19 bases. The germline gives CDR1 GTSNPN, CDR2 SVGIG (reference sequence). CDR3: CAWSYGLGGQYNEQFF. The CDR3 nucleotides are TGTGCCTGGAGCTACGGCTTGGGGGGCCAGTACAATGAGCAGTTCTTC.

This clonotype was counted at least ten times. The genes are TRBV5-6 and TRBJ2-5, with D perhaps TRBD2 (5 bases). The length of the CDR3 is 15 residues. Germline V gives CDR1 SGHDT, CDR2 YYEEEE. The V end lost 6 bases, the J end lost 6 bases, and 21 bases lay between the germline ends. CDR3 region: CASTPGPGIAKTQYF. The CDR3, as DNA: TGTGCCAGCACCCCCGGACCCGGGATCGCGAAGACCCAGTACTTC.

CDR3 sequence (DNA): TGTGCCAGCAGTTACCAACTAGCGGGAGAGAGAGATACGCAGTATTTT. It codes for CASSYQLAGERDTQYF. The chain has TRBV6-9 and TRBJ2-3; 11 nucleotides align to TRBD2. J gave up 5 bases and V 3 bases, and 7 bases lay outside the gene matches. CDR1 and CDR2 (germline): MNHGY, SVAAGI. There are 16 residues in the CDR3.

This clonotype appeared once. This chain uses TRBV28 with TRBJ2-5, with 14 nucleotides matching TRBD2. CDR3 length equals 19 residues. V shed 4 bases and J 6 bases; nucleotides not matched to a gene: 16. Germline V gene sequence: CDR1 MDHEN, CDR2 SYDVKM. The CDR3 region has the DNA TGTGCCAGCAGTTCCCCCACGGGGACTAGCGGGAGCTTACAAAAGACCCAGTACTTC. This translates into CASSSPTGTSGSLQKTQYF.

Of note for this clonotype: A junction end diverges from the germline sequence, so it may reflect a read error. The genes are TRBV5-5 and TRBJ1-1; D remains ambiguous. Germline loops: CDR1 SGHKS, CDR2 YYEKEE (reference sequence). This CDR3 has 16 amino acids. The chain's CDR3 is CASRPLGAGKNTEACF. The DNA of the CDR3 is TGTGCCAGCAGACCCCTCGGAGCGGGTAAGAACACTGAAGCTTGCTTT. Using reference TRBV5-5 and TRBJ1-1 for the parts outside the CDR3, the full variable domain is DAGVTQSPTHLIKTRGQQVTLRCSPISGHKSVSWYQQVLGQGPQFIFQYYEKEERGRGNFPDRFSARQFPNYSSELNVNALLLGDSALYLCASRPLGAGKNTEACFGQGTRLTVV.

The V and J genes are TRBV20-1 and TRBJ1-2; D perhaps matches TRBD1 (5 bases). This CDR3 spans 13 amino acids. Germline V gives CDR1 DFQATT, CDR2 SNEGSKA (reference sequence). V lost 2 bases and J lost 6, with 13 bases in between. This CDR3 is CSARRDARDGYTF. The CDR3 nucleotides read TGCAGTGCTAGAAGGGACGCAAGGGATGGCTACACCTTC.

A word on this clonotype: This may be a read error: a much more frequent sequence differs by one nucleotide. The rearrangement uses TRBV3-1 and TRBJ1-5; no definite D call. CDR1 LGHDT and CDR2 YNNKEL come from the germline V gene (reference sequence). The CDR3 sequence is 15 residues long. For the CDR3, the DNA is TGTGCCAGCAGCCCAACCGGGGAAGGGAATCAGCCCCGGCATTTT. Encoded protein: CASSPTGEGNQPRHF. Complete variable domain (other parts from reference TRBV3-1 and TRBJ1-5): DTAVSQTPKYLVTQMGNDKSIKCEQNLGHDTMYWYKQDSKKFLKIMFSYNNKELIINETVPNRFSPKSPDKAHLNLHINSLELGDSAVYFCASSPTGEGNQPRHFGDGTRLSIL.

This clonotype has a count of ten or more. The chain links TRBV11-2 to TRBJ1-1; D gene ambiguous. This CDR3 spans 14 amino acids. V was shortened by 1 base and J by 2 bases, with 8 bases between the two germline ends. Germline CDR1 SGHAT, CDR2 FQNNGV. CDR3 nucleotides: TGTGCCAGCAGCTTAGGAGGATATAACACTGAAGCTTTCTTT. Its protein product is CASSLGGYNTEAFF.

V is TRBV29-1 and J is TRBJ2-5; possibly TRBD1 for D (7 bases). V lost 6 bases and J lost 2, with 13 bases in between. Germline V gene sequence: CDR1 SQVTM, CDR2 ANQGSEA. This CDR3 contains 13 residues. CDR3 coding DNA: TGCAGCGTACTTCAGGGGGGACAAGAGACCCAGTACTTC. Its translation: CSVLQGGQETQYF.